The 4 T cell receptor beta chains below all came from one sample that was sequenced in a study of blood T cell repertoires in COVID-19. Data came from immunoSEQ multiplex PCR; TCRdb stores just in-frame clones and leaves some out. The profile shows about 110,000 clones, around 90% of them singletons. The sample was peripheral blood. Receptors originate from a human donor in a cohort sampled during active COVID-19.

The chain joins TRBV6-1 to TRBJ2-2; 7 bases fit TRBD1. V lost 4 bases, J lost 0 bases, and 8 bases stayed unmatched. The V gene's germline CDR1 is MNHNS and CDR2 SASEGT. This CDR3 is 17 amino acids long. CDR3 amino acids: CASSVRQGSPNTGELFF. The CDR3 nucleotides are TGTGCCAGCAGTGTAAGACAGGGTTCCCCGAACACCGGGGAGCTGTTTTTT.

This clone was counted a few times. CDR3 in DNA: TGTGCCAGCAGCTTAAGGGGTGCGGGGTCCTTCTCCTACGAGCAGTACTTC. Translated: CASSLRGAGSFSYEQYF. This chain uses TRBV7-9 with TRBJ2-7; tentatively, D is TRBD2 (6 bases). The CDR3 covers 17 residues. Deletions cut 2 bases from V and 0 bases from J, with 17 bases between. Per germline, CDR1 SEHNR and CDR2 FQNEAQ (reference sequence).

This clone turned up a few times. The chain employs TRBV6-2 or TRBV6-3 and TRBJ2-7; 9 bases match TRBD2. CDR3 length: 15 residues. V gave up 5 bases and J gave up 6 bases; unmatched junction bases: 11. Germline values: CDR1 MNHEY, CDR2 SVGEGT. CDR3 in amino acids: CASSPPGTSSAEQYF. CDR3 DNA: TGTGCCAGCAGTCCGCCCGGGACTAGCAGTGCCGAGCAGTACTTC.

The rearrangement uses TRBV21-1 and TRBJ1-2; TRBD1, the D gene given by the table, was not confirmed from the DNA. TRBV21-1 is noted as a pseudogene. CDR3 length: 13 amino acids. The CDR3 nucleotides read TGTGCCAGCAGCAAAGAAACAGTCTATGGCTACACCTTC. It yields the protein CASSKETVYGYTF.